This T cell receptor (beta chain) originates from a study of cytomegalovirus exposure and HLA in healthy donors. 13 Jbeta primers and 60 Vbeta primers were used for the PCR. Clones were sequenced by immunoSEQ multiplex PCR, and TCRdb holds only the in-frame ones, with some missing. The sample table sets out 40,000 or so clones. Germline V CDR1 and CDR2: KGHSH, LQKENI. V lost 2 bases and J lost 4; bases outside the gene matches: 9. CDR3 length equals 16 residues. Input material: PBMCs. This chain connects TRBV18 to TRBJ2-7, with 9 nucleotides matching TRBD1. This receptor was identified in a man younger than 40 in good health and CMV-seronegative. CDR3 amino acids: CASSPWDRVFVYEQYF. The DNA of the CDR3 is TGTGCCAGCTCACCATGGGACAGGGTGTTTGTATACGAGCAGTACTTC.